This passage covers 3 T cell receptor beta chains from one sample sequenced in a study of post-analysis software for immune sequencing data. TCR beta libraries were prepared from cDNA with unique molecular identifiers. TCRdb re-called the PCR reads with MiXCR, one entry per CDR3 protein. The table shows around 150,000 distinct CDR3 sequences, with around 36% occurring only once. Sequenced here: blood, sampled after autologous hematopoietic stem cell transplantation. The source is a girl aged 5 to 17 with multiple sclerosis.

J is TRBJ1-5 and V is TRBV15; no reliable D call. The CDR3 is made up of 15 amino acids. In germline, CDR1 is LNHNV, CDR2 YYDKDF (reference sequence). V was clipped by 0 bases and J by 2 bases, with 8 bases between them. The CDR3 DNA follows: TGTGCCACCAGCAGAGATCGGAGTGGCAATCAGCCCCAGCATTTT. Translated: CATSRDRSGNQPQHF.

The V gene is TRBV18, the J gene TRBJ2-7; D is undetermined. The V end lost 4 bases, the J end lost 6 bases, and 13 bases lay between the germline ends. Germline V gene lookup returns CDR1 KGHSH and CDR2 LQKENI. The CDR3 length is 13 residues. CDR3 bases: TGTGCCAGCTCACAATTTGGAACGGGCGAGCAGTACTTC. Translation gives CASSQFGTGEQYF.

The CDR3: CASSLIPGSSGANVLTF. CDR3 nucleotides: TGTGCCAGCAGCTTAATCCCAGGGAGCTCTGGGGCCAACGTCCTGACTTTC. The chain carries TRBV7-2 and TRBJ2-6, with D perhaps given as TRBD1 or TRBD2 (5 bases each). The V gene's germline CDR1 is SGHTA and CDR2 FQGNSA. The CDR3 runs 17 residues. Trimming took 2 bases from V and 0 from J, leaving 11 bases between them. Together with reference TRBV7-2 and TRBJ2-6, the CDR3 gives the full variable domain: GAGVSQSPSNKVTEKGKDVELRCDPISGHTALYWYRQSLGQGLEFLIYFQGNSAPDKSGLPSDRFSAERTGGSVSTLTIQRTQQEDSAVYLCASSLIPGSSGANVLTFGAGSRLTVL.